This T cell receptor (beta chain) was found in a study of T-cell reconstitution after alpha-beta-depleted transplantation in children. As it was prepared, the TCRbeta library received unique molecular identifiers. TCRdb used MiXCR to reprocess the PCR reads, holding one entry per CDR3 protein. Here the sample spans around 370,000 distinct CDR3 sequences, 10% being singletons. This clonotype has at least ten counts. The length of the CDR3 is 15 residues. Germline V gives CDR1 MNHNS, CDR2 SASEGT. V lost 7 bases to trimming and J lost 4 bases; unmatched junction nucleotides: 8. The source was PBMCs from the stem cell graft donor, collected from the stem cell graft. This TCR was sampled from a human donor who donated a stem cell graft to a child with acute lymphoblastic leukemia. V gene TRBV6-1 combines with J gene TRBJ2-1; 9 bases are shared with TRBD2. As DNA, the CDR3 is TGTGCCAGCAAACCGGGACTAGCCCGATACAATGAGCAGTTCTTC. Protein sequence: CASKPGLARYNEQFF.